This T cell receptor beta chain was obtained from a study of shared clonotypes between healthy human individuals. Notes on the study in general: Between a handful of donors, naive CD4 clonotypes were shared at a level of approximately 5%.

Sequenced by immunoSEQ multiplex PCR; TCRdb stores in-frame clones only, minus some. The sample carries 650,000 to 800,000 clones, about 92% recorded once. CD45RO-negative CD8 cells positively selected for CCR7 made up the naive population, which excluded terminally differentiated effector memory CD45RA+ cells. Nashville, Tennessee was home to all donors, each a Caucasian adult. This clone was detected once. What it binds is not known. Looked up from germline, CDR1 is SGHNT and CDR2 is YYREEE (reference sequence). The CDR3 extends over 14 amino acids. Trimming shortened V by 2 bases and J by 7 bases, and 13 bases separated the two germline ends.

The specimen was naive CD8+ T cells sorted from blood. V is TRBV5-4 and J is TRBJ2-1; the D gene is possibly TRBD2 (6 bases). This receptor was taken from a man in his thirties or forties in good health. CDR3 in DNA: TGTGCCAGCAGCTTTTCTAGCGCCATAAATGAGCAGTTCTTC. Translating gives CASSFSSAINEQFF.